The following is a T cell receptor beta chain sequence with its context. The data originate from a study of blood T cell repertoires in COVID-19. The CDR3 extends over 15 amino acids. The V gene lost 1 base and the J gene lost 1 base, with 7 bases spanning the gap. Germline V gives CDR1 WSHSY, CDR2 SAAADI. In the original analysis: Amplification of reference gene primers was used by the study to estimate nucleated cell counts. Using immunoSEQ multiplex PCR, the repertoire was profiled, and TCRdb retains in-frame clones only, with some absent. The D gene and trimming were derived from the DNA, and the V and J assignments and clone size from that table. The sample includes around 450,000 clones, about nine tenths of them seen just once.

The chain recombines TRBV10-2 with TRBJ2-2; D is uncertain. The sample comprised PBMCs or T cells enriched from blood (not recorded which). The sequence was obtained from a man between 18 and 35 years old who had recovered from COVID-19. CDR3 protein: CASSEYPRNTGELFF. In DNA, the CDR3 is TGCGCCAGCAGTGAGTATCCGAGGAACACCGGGGAGCTGTTTTTT.